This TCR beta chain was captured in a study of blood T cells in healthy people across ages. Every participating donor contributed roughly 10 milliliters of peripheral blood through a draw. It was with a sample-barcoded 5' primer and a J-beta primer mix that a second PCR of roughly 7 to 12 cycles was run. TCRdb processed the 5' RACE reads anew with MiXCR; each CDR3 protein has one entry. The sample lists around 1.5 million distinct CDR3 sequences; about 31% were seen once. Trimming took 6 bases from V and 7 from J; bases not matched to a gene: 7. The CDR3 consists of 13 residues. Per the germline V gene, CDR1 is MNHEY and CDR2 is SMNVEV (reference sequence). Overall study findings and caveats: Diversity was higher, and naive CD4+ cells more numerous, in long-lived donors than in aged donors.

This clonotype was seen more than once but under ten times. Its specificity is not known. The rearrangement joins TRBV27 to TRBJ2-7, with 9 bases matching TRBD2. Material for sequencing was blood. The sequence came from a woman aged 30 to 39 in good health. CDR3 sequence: CASRGLAPREQYF. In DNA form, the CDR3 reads TGTGCCAGCAGGGGACTAGCTCCGCGGGAGCAGTACTTC.